This section outlines one T cell receptor (beta chain) sequence together with its context. Its binding antigen is unknown. No quality values exist for individual bases; no much larger clone is one base distant. Preparation of the library involved the immunoSEQ multiplex PCR assay. TCRdb re-hosts the immuneACCESS table, in-frame sequences only. Its copies lack some clones; in the studies checked, an unresolved V gene accounts for under half of them, and the cause for the rest is not known. This sample holds roughly 710,000 clones; 80% to 90% were observed only once. The ten largest clones capture under 0.012% of the sample. The data belong to a study of shared T cell receptors in the human thymus (TCRdb year 2021). As for the study more broadly: The study examined how self-reactive, shared T-cell receptor alpha chains are generated in the human thymus.

The CDR3 spans 16 residues, from the cysteine through the phenylalanine. The CDR3 DNA has 48 bases and is translated from base 1. CDR1 and CDR2 are drawn from the germline V gene: SQVTM, ANQGSEA. From V the trimming removes 3 bases and from J it removes 5 bases, while the gene matches leave 13 bases of the junction unaccounted for. These records were also assigned to another study, of human thymus T cells. The second study's paper adds: Immunologically healthy infants undergoing open corrective cardiac surgery for congenital heart defects in Finland were used as donors. Thymus tissue was collected as surgical resects that were removed during corrective cardiac surgery. Usage of V and J gene segments appeared to be biased in both the thymic and the peripheral blood repertoires. The related research found that thymic TCR repertoires overlapped highly between unrelated individuals. The study used under ten infant thymus samples plus four related peripheral blood samples to characterize TCR alpha and beta repertoires. Donor ages ranged from roughly 6 to 250 days, and the cohort comprised over five male and two female infants. Thymocytes were freed from the tissue by mechanical means and kept at -70 degrees C as pellets of roughly 9-34 million cells. Genomic DNA was extracted from frozen cell pellets with a QIAsymphony instrument. Using the immunoSEQ multiplex PCR assay, the TCRB and TCRAD loci were amplified from a standardized quantity of quality-controlled genomic DNA. The amplicons covered the V(D)J region and were long enough to include the CDR3 and to identify the V and J genes. Through the commercial immunoSEQ service, the amplicons were sequenced on an Illumina platform. Primer bias and sequencing errors were corrected as previously described, and TCRAD and TCRB were defined on the basis of the IMGT database. immunoSEQ Analyzer 3.0 and VDJTools were used for repertoire analysis, which covered basic statistics, V/J segment usage, diversity estimates, rarefaction and pairwise overlap. Diversity was estimated using the Chao1, ChaoE, Efron-Thisted, Shannon and inverse Simpson indices, and was also estimated on datasets down-sampled to the size of the smallest sample. Repertoire overlap was determined by strict matching of CDR3 nucleotide sequence, V gene and J gene, and Jaccard-based multidimensional scaling clustering was applied. On average, around 780,000 unique TCRB clonotypes were obtained from thymus samples, compared with 70,000 to 100,000 from blood samples.

The receptor was isolated from a girl less than two years old with a congenital heart defect. Donor details come from another sample of the same person, matched by shared clones. Material: thymocytes. The chain employs TRBV29-1 and TRBJ1-1; 9 bases in between match TRBD1. The encoded CDR3 is CSVDPKRSGTGTEAFF. The DNA sequence is given as TGCAGCGTTGACCCCAAGAGGTCCGGGACAGGGACTGAAGCTTTCTTT.